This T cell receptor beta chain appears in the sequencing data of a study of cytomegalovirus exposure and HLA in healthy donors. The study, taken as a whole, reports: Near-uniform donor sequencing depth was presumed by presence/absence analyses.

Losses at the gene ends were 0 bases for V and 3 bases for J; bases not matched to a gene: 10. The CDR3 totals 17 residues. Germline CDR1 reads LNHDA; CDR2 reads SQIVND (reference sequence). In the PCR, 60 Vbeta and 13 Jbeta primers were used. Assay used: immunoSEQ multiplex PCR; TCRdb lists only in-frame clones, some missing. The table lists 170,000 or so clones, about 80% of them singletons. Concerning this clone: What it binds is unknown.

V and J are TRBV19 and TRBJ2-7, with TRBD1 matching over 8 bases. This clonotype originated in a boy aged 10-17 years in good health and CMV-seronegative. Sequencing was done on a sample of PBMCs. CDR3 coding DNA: TGTGCCAGTAGTATAGACAATCCCGGGACAGGTCACTACGAGCAGTACTTC. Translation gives CASSIDNPGTGHYEQYF.